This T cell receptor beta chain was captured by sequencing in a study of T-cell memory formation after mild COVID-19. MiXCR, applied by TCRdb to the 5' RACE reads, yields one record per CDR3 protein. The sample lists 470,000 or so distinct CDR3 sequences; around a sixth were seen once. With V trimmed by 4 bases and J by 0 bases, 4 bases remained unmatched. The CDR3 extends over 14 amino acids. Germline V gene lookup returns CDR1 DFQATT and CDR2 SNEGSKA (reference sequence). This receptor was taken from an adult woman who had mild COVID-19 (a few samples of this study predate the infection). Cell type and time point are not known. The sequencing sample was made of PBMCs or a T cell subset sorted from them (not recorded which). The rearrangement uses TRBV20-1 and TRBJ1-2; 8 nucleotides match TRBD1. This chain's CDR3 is CSATGQVANYGYTF. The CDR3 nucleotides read TGCAGTGCTACGGGACAGGTTGCTAACTATGGCTACACCTTC.